A single sample is the source of the 27 T cell receptor beta chains below, sequenced in a study of tumor-infiltrating lymphocytes in localized non-small cell lung cancer. Produced via immunoSEQ multiplex PCR; TCRdb's table is partial and in-frame only. Here the sample spans about 9,800 clones, roughly 71% being singletons. Sequencing used lung tumor tissue. These receptors were taken from a human donor with non-small cell lung cancer.

The chain is built from TRBV5-1 and TRBJ2-2, with 10 bases that match TRBD1. The trim removed 3 bases at V and 3 bases at J, leaving 5 bases unmatched. The CDR3 loop spans 16 amino acids. Per germline, CDR1 SGHRS and CDR2 YFSETQ. The DNA of the CDR3 is TGCGCCAGCAGCTGGGACAGGGGAGGTCACACCGGGGAGCTGTTTTTT. Protein: CASSWDRGGHTGELFF.

The chain has TRBV2 and TRBJ2-7; D gene unclear. Germline V lookup: CDR1 SNHLY, CDR2 FYNNEI. The CDR3 has 13 residues. Trimming removed 6 bases from V and 2 bases from J, with 11 bases in between. CDR3 amino acids: CASRPVRTYEQYF. Here the CDR3 DNA reads TGTGCCAGCAGGCCGGTGCGGACCTACGAGCAGTACTTC.

This clone appeared a few times. The chain is built from TRBV6-5 and TRBJ1-1; possible D gene TRBD1, 6 bases. V was cut by 0 bases and J by 2 bases, with 7 bases left in between. This CDR3 has 14 residues. The germline V gene encodes CDR1 MNHEY and CDR2 SVGAGI. The CDR3 loop is CASSYSDSNTEAFF. In nucleotides, the CDR3 is TGTGCCAGCAGTTACTCGGACAGCAACACTGAAGCTTTCTTT.

The V and J genes are TRBV2 and TRBJ2-7, with TRBD1 identical over 11 bases. CDR3 size: 14 residues. The V segment lost 7 bases and the J segment 5 bases; nucleotides outside the gene matches: 7. From germline, CDR1 is SNHLY and CDR2 FYNNEI. The CDR3 coding sequence is TGTGCCAGCAAAGGACAGGGGGCAGACCACGAGCAGTACTTC. This gives the protein CASKGQGADHEQYF.

The V and J genes are TRBV5-6 and TRBJ2-1, with D perhaps matching TRBD2 (6 bases). V lost 2 bases and J lost 7, with 10 bases in between. The CDR3 runs 13 residues. Germline V gives CDR1 SGHDT, CDR2 YYEEEE. In nucleotides, the CDR3 is TGTGCCAGCAGCTTACGGGGGAGAAATGAGCAGTTCTTC. Translation: CASSLRGRNEQFF.

The table lists this clone with a few counts. This chain connects TRBV7-2 to TRBJ1-1, with D hard to call. V was clipped by 2 bases and J by 1 base, with 5 bases between them. The CDR3 totals 13 residues. The V gene's germline CDR1 is SGHTA and CDR2 FQGNSA. The CDR3 DNA is TGTGCCAGCAGCTTAAGCGGGAACACTGAAGCTTTCTTT. It specifies CASSLSGNTEAFF.

V usage is TRBV12-5 and J usage is TRBJ2-1, with D unclear. This CDR3 spans 15 amino acids. V was cut by 5 bases and J by 5 bases, with 16 bases left in between. CDR1 is LGHNT, CDR2 FRNRAP, per germline. CDR3 residues: CASGTGSITDNEQFF. In DNA, the CDR3 is TGTGCTAGTGGTACCGGGTCCATAACCGACAATGAGCAGTTCTTC.

The chain carries TRBV2 and TRBJ2-5; maybe TRBD1 (5 bases). This CDR3 has 16 amino acids. Looked up from germline, CDR1 is SNHLY and CDR2 is FYNNEI. V was pared by 0 bases and J by 2 bases, with 13 bases between. DNA for the CDR3: TGTGCCAGCAGTGAAGCGCTTCAGGGTTGGCAAGAGACCCAGTACTTC. This gives the protein CASSEALQGWQETQYF.

Sample share makes this clone medium-sized (0.01 to 0.1%). V gene TRBV5-1 combines with J gene TRBJ2-5; D remains ambiguous. The CDR3 is made up of 11 amino acids. In germline, CDR1 is SGHRS, CDR2 YFSETQ. The V and J ends lost 4 bases and 8 bases respectively, with 9 bases between them. CDR3 sequence reads: CASSTSGTQYF. The CDR3 DNA reads as TGCGCCAGCAGCACGTCTGGAACCCAGTACTTC.

The V and J genes are TRBV2 and TRBJ2-7; weak D call: TRBD2 (7 bases). V lost 6 bases to trimming and J lost 0 bases, with 9 bases between them. The CDR3 is 13 residues long. Per the germline V gene, CDR1 is SNHLY and CDR2 is FYNNEI. The CDR3 bases are TGTGCCAGCAGGGCGGGGGCCTCCTACGAGCAGTACTTC. Amino acid sequence: CASRAGASYEQYF.

The V call is TRBV6-6, the J call TRBJ1-1; tentative D call: TRBD1 (6 bases). Germline V gene data show CDR1 as MNHNY and CDR2 as SVGAGI (reference sequence). This CDR3 is built from 15 residues. V lost 4 bases and J 5 bases, leaving 17 bases between the germline ends. CDR3 in amino acids: CASSSLNGGPTEAFF. The CDR3 coding sequence is TGTGCCAGCAGTTCCTTAAATGGGGGGCCGACTGAAGCTTTCTTT.

CDR3 loop: CASSYKGVSGNTIYF. The CDR3 coding sequence is TGTGCCAGCAGTTATAAGGGGGTCTCTGGAAACACCATATATTTT. The rearrangement uses TRBV5-6 and TRBJ1-3; D might be TRBD1 (6 bases). The CDR3 covers 15 residues. The germline V gene has CDR1 SGHDT and CDR2 YYEEEE. Trimming left V 5 bases short and J 0 bases short, with 12 bases between.

The chain carries TRBV5-6 and TRBJ1-1; weak D call: TRBD1 (5 bases). The CDR3 loop spans 15 amino acids. Per the germline V gene, CDR1 is SGHDT and CDR2 is YYEEEE. Trimming left V 4 bases short and J 1 base short, with 14 bases between. The CDR3 DNA is TGTGCCAGCAGCCTCTTTGGGGGGAGGAACACTGAAGCTTTCTTT. Its translation: CASSLFGGRNTEAFF.

This clone appeared once. The CDR3 loop reads CASRPANTGELFF. CDR3 nucleotides: TGTGCCAGCAGGCCAGCCAACACCGGGGAGCTGTTTTTT. V gene TRBV11-2 combines with J gene TRBJ2-2; D is ambiguous. CDR3 length equals 13 residues. Germline V gives CDR1 SGHAT, CDR2 FQNNGV. V lost 6 bases and J 2 bases, leaving 7 bases between the germline ends.

This clone was seen a few times. The rearrangement joins TRBV5-5 to TRBJ1-6; maybe TRBD1 (6 bases). V gave up 0 bases and J gave up 9 bases, with 13 bases separating them. The length of the CDR3 is 15 residues. CDR1 SGHKS and CDR2 YYEKEE come from the germline V gene (reference sequence). The CDR3 sequence: CASSLARGTGSPLHF. The DNA for the CDR3 is TGTGCCAGCAGCTTGGCCAGGGGCACGGGTTCACCCCTCCACTTT.

CDR3 sequence reads: CASSPRGIPGHNSPLHF. The CDR3 nucleotides are TGTGCCAGCTCACCACGGGGGATCCCCGGACATAATTCACCCCTCCACTTT. The V gene is TRBV18, the J gene TRBJ1-6, with D possibly TRBD1 on 5 matching bases. The germline V and J ends were trimmed by 1 base and 5 bases, with 15 bases remaining between them. CDR1 is KGHSH, CDR2 LQKENI, per germline. The CDR3 consists of 17 residues. Looking up the rest from reference TRBV18 and TRBJ1-6 gives the full variable domain: NAGVMQNPRHLVRRRGQEARLRCSPMKGHSHVYWYRQLPEEGLKFMVYLQKENIIDESGMPKERFSAEFPKEGPSILRIQQVVRGDSAAYFCASSPRGIPGHNSPLHFGNGTRLTVT.

The chain employs TRBV5-1 and TRBJ2-5; D gene ambiguous. CDR1 is SGHRS, CDR2 YFSETQ, per germline. V gave up 5 bases and J gave up 4 bases, with 18 bases separating them. This CDR3 contains 15 residues. The CDR3 DNA reads TGCGCCAGCAGTCCAATTCGACTGAGATCAGAGACCCAGTACTTC. Its protein product is CASSPIRLRSETQYF.

The chain employs TRBV5-1 and TRBJ1-1, with TRBD1 matching 8 bases. V shed 3 bases, J shed 5 bases, and the junction held 6 bases outside the gene matches. The CDR3 spans 14 residues. The germline V gene encodes CDR1 SGHRS and CDR2 YFSETQ. The CDR3: CASSSAQGGTEAFF. The CDR3 DNA reads TGCGCCAGCAGCTCAGCACAGGGGGGTACTGAAGCTTTCTTT.

The gene calls are TRBV15 and TRBJ1-6, with 7 positions matching TRBD1. In germline, CDR1 is LNHNV, CDR2 YYDKDF (reference sequence). Trimming removed 1 base from V and 3 bases from J; junction bases left unmatched: 12. This CDR3 is built from 19 residues. As DNA, the CDR3 is TGTGCCACCAGCAGAGGGCTTTACAGGGGAGGAGACTATAATTCACCCCTCCACTTT. The encoded protein is CATSRGLYRGGDYNSPLHF.

The V gene is TRBV2, the J gene TRBJ2-7, with TRBD1 identical over 9 bases. The CDR3 is 14 amino acids. V shed 4 bases and J 4 bases; nucleotides not matched to a gene: 5. Germline loops: CDR1 SNHLY, CDR2 FYNNEI. CDR3 nucleotide sequence: TGTGCCAGCAGTGGCGGGACAGGGTCGTACGAGCAGTACTTC. As protein: CASSGGTGSYEQYF.

The J gene is TRBJ2-3, the V gene TRBV25-1; TRBD2 aligns across 8 bases. V gave up 2 bases and J gave up 5 bases; unmatched junction bases: 6. From germline, CDR1 is MGHDK and CDR2 SYGVNS. The CDR3 contains 15 residues. This CDR3 reads CASSELRGAIDTQYF. The DNA of the CDR3 is TGTGCCAGCAGTGAACTGCGGGGGGCGATAGATACGCAGTATTTT.

In this sample, this clone turned up once. The chain combines TRBV6-5 with TRBJ1-1; D remains unclear. The CDR3 covers 13 residues. Germline CDR1 reads MNHEY; CDR2 reads SVGAGI. V was cut by 2 bases and J by 8 bases, with 12 bases left in between. This CDR3 is CASSYTESREAFF. The CDR3 region has the DNA TGTGCCAGCAGTTACACCGAGTCCAGGGAAGCTTTCTTT.

The chain has TRBV4-1 and TRBJ2-3; 8 bases agree with TRBD2. This CDR3 comprises 14 residues. V shed 5 bases and J 2 bases; nucleotides not matched to a gene: 3. Germline CDR1 and CDR2: MGHRA and YSYEKL. The CDR3 DNA reads TGCGCCAGCAGCTCAGCGGGGGCCACAGATACGCAGTATTTT. It codes for CASSSAGATDTQYF.

This clone occurred once. This chain uses TRBV2 with TRBJ1-1; no clear D. Trimming shortened V by 6 bases and J by 5 bases, and 13 bases separated the two germline ends. The CDR3 is 13 residues long. Germline-derived CDR1 and CDR2 are SNHLY and FYNNEI. DNA of the CDR3: TGTGCCAGCAGGGTGGAAGGGTATACTGAAGCTTTCTTT. Its translation is CASRVEGYTEAFF.

The chain has TRBV6-5 and TRBJ2-7; no reliable D call. Trimming took off 2 bases at V and 2 bases at J, with 10 bases between the two ends. Per the germline V gene, CDR1 is MNHEY and CDR2 is SVGAGI. CDR3 size: 14 residues. The CDR3 coding sequence is TGTGCCAGCAGTTACAGAGGTAGAACCTACGAGCAGTACTTC. Its protein is CASSYRGRTYEQYF.

The V call is TRBV6-1, the J call TRBJ2-3; 7 nucleotides agree with TRBD2. J was trimmed by 8 bases and V by 3 bases; bases with no gene match: 2. This CDR3 spans 12 amino acids. CDR1 and CDR2 from the germline V gene are MNHNS and SASEGT. The CDR3 sequence: CASSEPGGTQYF. The CDR3 DNA follows: TGTGCCAGCAGTGAGCCGGGGGGTACGCAGTATTTT.

The J gene is TRBJ1-6, the V gene TRBV6-1; a possible D gene is TRBD1 (5 bases). Trimming removed 3 bases at V and 8 bases at J, with 14 bases between. The CDR3 totals 15 residues. Germline values: CDR1 MNHNS, CDR2 SASEGT. CDR3 coding DNA: TGTGCCAGCAGTGATTGGCAGGGCCCTTATTCACCCCTCCACTTT. Encoded protein: CASSDWQGPYSPLHF.